This passage covers 26 T cell receptor beta chains from one sample sequenced in a study of CD8 T cells in Susac syndrome. Reverse transcription of about 0.45 to 1 ug RNA was carried out with random hexamers. Using its own MiXCR run on the immunoSEQ multiplex PCR reads, TCRdb lists one record per CDR3 protein. The sample carries under 150,000 distinct CDR3 sequences, around 95% recorded once. The sequenced sample consisted of CD4+ T cells from PBMCs. Every receptor here comes from a human donor with Susac syndrome.

The chain couples TRBV19 to TRBJ2-3, with 7 bases fitting TRBD2. J lost 5 bases, V lost 8 bases, and 13 bases had no gene match. The germline V gene has CDR1 LNHDA and CDR2 SQIVND (reference sequence). This CDR3 has 15 residues. The CDR3 DNA is TGTGCCAGTGGCTGGGGGGGAGACGTGCAAGATACGCAGTATTTT. Its translation is CASGWGGDVQDTQYF.

V usage is TRBV20-1 and J usage is TRBJ2-7; 8 nucleotides align to TRBD2. Trimming at V came to 5 bases and at J to 7 bases, leaving 10 bases not matched to a gene. The CDR3 covers 13 residues. CDR1 and CDR2 (germline): DFQATT, SNEGSKA (reference sequence). CDR3 DNA sequence: TGCAGTGCTCCAACGGGGGGGGCGGGAGAGCAGTACTTC. Protein sequence: CSAPTGGAGEQYF.

This chain links TRBV28 with TRBJ2-1; either TRBD1 or TRBD2 may fit D (5 bases each). V was clipped by 5 bases and J by 4 bases, with 15 bases between them. This CDR3 is built from 15 residues. CDR1 and CDR2 (germline): MDHEN, SYDVKM. The CDR3, as DNA: TGTGCCAGCAGTCGCCAGGGAGAGAGGTACAATGAGCAGTTCTTC. Its translation: CASSRQGERYNEQFF.

J is TRBJ2-3 and V is TRBV25-1, with 8 nucleotides matching TRBD2. V was pared by 7 bases and J by 5 bases, with 5 bases of the junction left unmatched. The CDR3 runs 13 residues. Germline CDR1 and CDR2: MGHDK and SYGVNS. CDR3 residues: CASTAGAQDTQYF. Here the CDR3 DNA reads TGTGCCAGCACAGCGGGAGCGCAAGATACGCAGTATTTT. Drawing the rest from reference TRBV25-1 and TRBJ2-3, the complete variable domain is EADIYQTPRYLVIGTGKKITLECSQTMGHDKMYWYQQDPGMELHLIHYSYGVNSTEKGDLSSESTVSRIRTEHFPLTLESARPSHTSQYLCASTAGAQDTQYFGPGTRLTVL.

The gene calls are TRBV10-3 and TRBJ1-2; the D is unclear. Germline CDR1 ENHRY, CDR2 SYGVKD. The CDR3 sequence is 11 residues long. Trimming shortened V by 4 bases and J by 5 bases, and 5 bases separated the two germline ends. The chain's CDR3 is CAISGLYGYTF. The CDR3 DNA reads TGTGCCATCAGTGGATTGTATGGCTACACCTTC.

The chain has TRBV5-6 and TRBJ1-2; TRBD1 is a possible D gene (5 bases). CDR1 and CDR2 (germline): SGHDT, YYEEEE. The CDR3 is 13 residues long. V was clipped by 4 bases and J by 8 bases, with 15 bases between them. DNA of the CDR3: TGTGCCAGCAGCCCCCAAGGGGCGGGAGGCTACACCTTC. This sequence encodes CASSPQGAGGYTF.

The V gene is TRBV5-1, the J gene TRBJ2-7; TRBD1 is a possible D gene (6 bases). The CDR3 totals 17 residues. Germline CDR1 SGHRS, CDR2 YFSETQ. Trimming shortened V by 2 bases and J by 4 bases, and 22 bases separated the two germline ends. The CDR3 DNA sequence: TGCGCCAGCAGCTTAAGTAAGGAACAGGGCATTCATTACGAGCAGTACTTC. Its translation: CASSLSKEQGIHYEQYF.

The chain employs TRBV12-3 or TRBV12-4 and TRBJ1-2; 9 nucleotides match TRBD1. The CDR3 is 13 residues long. V shed 5 bases and J 7 bases; nucleotides not matched to a gene: 5. The CDR3 loop is CASSGDRAIGYTF. CDR3 sequence (DNA): TGTGCCAGCAGTGGGGACAGGGCGATTGGCTACACCTTC.

The gene calls are TRBV3-1 and TRBJ2-7; 11 bases agree with TRBD2. Germline loops: CDR1 LGHDT, CDR2 YNNKEL (reference sequence). CDR3 length: 16 amino acids. V lost 4 bases and J lost 4; bases outside the gene matches: 9. Written as DNA, the CDR3 is TGTGCCAGCAGCCCCTCCCTAGCGGGGGGACCTTACGAGCAGTACTTC. Its protein is CASSPSLAGGPYEQYF.

V is TRBV12-3 or TRBV12-4 and J is TRBJ2-3, with 11 bases matching TRBD2. The CDR3 extends over 14 amino acids. With V trimmed by 6 bases and J by 5 bases, 4 bases remained unmatched. In DNA, the CDR3 is TGTGCCAGCAGGGCTAGCGGGGGGTTAGATACGCAGTATTTT. Translation gives CASRASGGLDTQYF.

This chain connects TRBV28 to TRBJ2-1; perhaps TRBD1 as D (6 bases). The CDR3 consists of 14 residues. Trimming shortened V by 7 bases and J by 10 bases, and 20 bases separated the two germline ends. Germline assignment: CDR1 MDHEN and CDR2 SYDVKM. As DNA, the CDR3 is TGTGCCAGCACTCTCCTAGGGGGACAAAGGGAGCAGTTCTTC. Residues: CASTLLGGQREQFF.

The chain links TRBV6-5 to TRBJ2-5; D remains unclear. The CDR3 consists of 14 residues. Germline V gene data show CDR1 as MNHEY and CDR2 as SVGAGI. V gave up 0 bases and J gave up 3 bases, with 8 bases separating them. CDR3 loop: CASSYSRREETQYF. The CDR3 DNA reads TGTGCCAGCAGTTACTCGAGAAGGGAAGAGACCCAGTACTTC.

The chain is built from TRBV20-1 and TRBJ2-1; no clear D gene. Germline CDR1 and CDR2: DFQATT and SNEGSKA (reference sequence). V lost 2 bases, J lost 9 bases, and 8 bases lay in between. The CDR3 totals 11 residues. DNA of the CDR3: TGCAGTGCTAGACTCCAGTCTGAGCAGTTCTTC. This encodes CSARLQSEQFF.

The chain uses TRBV20-1 and TRBJ1-5; D might be TRBD1 (5 bases). Germline V lookup: CDR1 DFQATT, CDR2 SNEGSKA (reference sequence). Trimming took 5 bases from V and 0 from J, leaving 11 bases between them. The CDR3 spans 14 residues. The CDR3 DNA sequence: TGCAGTGCTCCTGCGGGGGTTAGCAATCAGCCCCAGCATTTT. Its protein product is CSAPAGVSNQPQHF.

The gene calls are TRBV23-1 and TRBJ2-5; TRBD2 matches 7 bases. TRBV23-1 has ORF status, its function being uncertain. The CDR3 is 15 residues long. The trim removed 0 bases at V and 2 bases at J, leaving 3 bases unmatched. For the CDR3, the DNA is TGCGCCAGCAGTCAATCTCCGGGGGGACAAGAGACCCAGTACTTC. This translates into CASSQSPGGQETQYF.

J is TRBJ1-1 and V is TRBV5-4, with D tentatively TRBD1 (6 bases). The ends were cut back, 3 bases at V and 1 base at J, with 10 bases in the middle. The CDR3 extends over 14 amino acids. Germline V CDR1 and CDR2: SGHNT, YYREEE (reference sequence). In DNA, the CDR3 is TGTGCCAGCAGCTCACCGGGACAGAACACTGAAGCTTTCTTT. It is translated as CASSSPGQNTEAFF.

The chain joins TRBV20-1 to TRBJ2-5, with D possibly being TRBD1 (6 bases). The CDR3 runs to 13 residues. CDR1 is DFQATT, CDR2 SNEGSKA, per germline (reference sequence). V shed 6 bases and J shed 5 bases, with 16 bases lying between them. The CDR3 DNA follows: TGCAGTGCCACCACAGGGTTCAGGGAGACCCAGTACTTC. It yields the protein CSATTGFRETQYF.

CDR3 nucleotides: TGTGCCAGCAGAGAGAGCTGGCAAGAGACCCAGTACTTC. Translated, it gives CASRESWQETQYF. This chain links TRBV6-5 with TRBJ2-5, with no clear D. The V gene's germline CDR1 is MNHEY and CDR2 SVGAGI. V was trimmed by 6 bases and J by 2 bases, leaving 10 bases between them. CDR3 length: 13 residues.

The chain carries TRBV20-1 and TRBJ2-2; 10 bases are a match to TRBD2. The V and J ends lost 5 bases and 5 bases, in that order; junction bases with no gene match: 5. From germline, CDR1 is DFQATT and CDR2 SNEGSKA (reference sequence). The CDR3 has 14 amino acids. CDR3 residues: CSAQELAGTGELFF. CDR3 nucleotide sequence: TGCAGTGCTCAGGAACTAGCGGGGACCGGGGAGCTGTTTTTT.

The chain recombines TRBV5-1 with TRBJ1-2; D uncertain. Per the germline V gene, CDR1 is SGHRS and CDR2 is YFSETQ. The CDR3 is made up of 13 amino acids. Trimming cost V 1 base and J 4 bases, with 8 bases left between them. In DNA, the CDR3 is TGCGCCAGCAGCTTGTCGGAATCCTATGGCTACACCTTC. This encodes CASSLSESYGYTF.

This rearrangement joins TRBV6-5 to TRBJ1-3, with a tentative D call TRBD1 (6 bases). The germline CDR1 and CDR2 sequences are MNHEY and SVGAGI. V was clipped by 6 bases and J by 4 bases, with 13 bases between them. The CDR3 is 14 residues long. CDR3 sequence reads: CASSRGQFGNTIYF. The CDR3 DNA sequence: TGTGCCAGCAGCCGCGGACAGTTCGGAAACACCATATATTTT.

The CDR3 DNA reads TGTGCCAGCAGCGCCGACAGAACCTACAATGAGCAGTTCTTC. Its protein product is CASSADRTYNEQFF. This chain uses TRBV5-6 with TRBJ2-1, with TRBD1 as a possible D gene (5 bases). Germline values: CDR1 SGHDT, CDR2 YYEEEE. The length of the CDR3 is 14 residues. V lost 4 bases and J 2 bases, leaving 10 bases between the germline ends.

The chain uses TRBV7-9 and TRBJ2-7; D is uncertain. The CDR3 length is 14 residues. V lost 1 base and J lost 2, with 9 bases in between. CDR1 is SEHNR, CDR2 FQNEAQ, per germline (reference sequence). The CDR3 bases are TGTGCCAGCAGCTTAGTGGGCGGAACCTACGAGCAGTACTTC. It is translated as CASSLVGGTYEQYF.

The V call is TRBV3-1, the J call TRBJ1-1, with D perhaps matching TRBD1 (6 bases). CDR3 length: 14 residues. The V end was cut by 3 bases, the J end by 4 bases, with 12 bases between. Germline CDR1 is LGHDT and CDR2 is YNNKEL (reference sequence). The CDR3 DNA follows: TGTGCCAGCAGCCATTTACAGGGCTCCACTGAAGCTTTCTTT. Translation gives CASSHLQGSTEAFF. Drawing the rest from reference TRBV3-1 and TRBJ1-1, the complete variable domain is DTAVSQTPKYLVTQMGNDKSIKCEQNLGHDTMYWYKQDSKKFLKIMFSYNNKELIINETVPNRFSPKSPDKAHLNLHINSLELGDSAVYFCASSHLQGSTEAFFGQGTRLTVV.

A single count supports this clonotype. The chain has TRBV20-1 and TRBJ2-7; the match to TRBD1 covers 10 bases. J gave up 2 bases and V 5 bases, and 3 bases lay outside the gene matches. CDR1 is DFQATT and CDR2 is SNEGSKA in the germline V gene (reference sequence). The CDR3 runs to 13 residues. The CDR3 spells CSAAGTGAYEQYF. CDR3 sequence (DNA): TGCAGTGCTGCCGGGACAGGGGCCTACGAGCAGTACTTC.

The chain employs TRBV7-2 and TRBJ1-6; D gene ambiguous. V lost 5 bases, J lost 7 bases, and 15 bases lay in between. This CDR3 has 15 amino acids. Germline assignment: CDR1 SGHTA and CDR2 FQGNSA. CDR3 coding DNA: TGTGCCAGCAGCCGATACCAAGCGGGGAATTCACCCCTCCACTTT. Translated, it gives CASSRYQAGNSPLHF.